This T cell receptor (beta chain) was recorded in a study of shared clonotypes between healthy human individuals. Assay used: immunoSEQ multiplex PCR; TCRdb lists only in-frame clones, some missing. The sample yields 1.5 million to 2.5 million clones, over 85% seen once. Germline CDR1 is KGHSH and CDR2 is LQKENI. This CDR3 has 16 residues. V was trimmed by 6 bases and J by 2 bases, leaving 19 bases between them. CD8 cells classed as naive were CD45RO-negative and positively selected for CCR7, excluding terminally differentiated effector memory CD45RA+ cells. The sequenced sample consisted of naive CD8+ T cells sorted from blood. The chain couples TRBV18 to TRBJ1-2; tentative D call: TRBD1 (5 bases). The clonotype originates from a man between 18 and 35 years old in good health. The CDR3 region has the DNA TGTGCCAGCTCTGGAGAGACAGCTGACGCGAACTATGGCTACACCTTC. It yields the protein CASSGETADANYGYTF.